This TCR beta chain was sequenced during a study of T-cell memory formation after mild COVID-19 (dated by TCRdb to the early 2020s). Looking at the study overall: Most TCR sequence clusters were specific to one of the two donors. Two young, previously healthy adult volunteers, one female and one male, were included in the cohort. In two donors, T-cell clones that expanded and contracted after mild COVID-19 were followed by sequencing TCRalpha and TCRbeta repertoires longitudinally.

CDR1 SGHVS and CDR2 FNYEAQ are derived from the germline V gene. The CDR3 spans 13 residues, from the cysteine through the phenylalanine. Only the CDR3 DNA is retained, 39 bases long and in frame from the first base. Deletion took 5 bases off V and 4 bases off J, with a span of 11 bases between the germline ends. Sequencing was carried out with an Illumina NovaSeq 6000. cDNA libraries for TCRalpha and TCRbeta were prepared by 5'RACE using constant-segment primers, with sample barcodes and unique molecular identifiers added. Trizol reagent was used to extract RNA from every sample. Library amplification was performed in two PCR steps, and a second sample barcode and Illumina TruSeq adapters were introduced in the second step. The libraries were sequenced on an Illumina NovaSeq using 2 x 150 bp paired-end reads. In the authors' own workflow: Demultiplexing of reads and collapsing into UMI-guided consensus sequences were performed with migec v1.2.7. Using mixcr v2.1.11, UMI consensuses were aligned to TRA and TRB V and J templates and then assembled into clonotypes. Expanded or contracted clonotypes were those called significant by both edgeR and NoisET, with noise models trained on biological replicates. edgeR calls used a false discovery rate-adjusted p below 0.01 and a log2 fold-change threshold of 1. PCA with hierarchical clustering of max-normalized trajectories of the 1000 most abundant clonotypes was used as exploratory dynamics analysis. Separately sequenced CD4+ and CD8+ repertoires were used to assign the CD4 or CD8 phenotype of responding clones. TCRdb's own reprocessing of the public reads used fastp at Q25 and MiXCR and kept productive beta chains. Rows matching on CDR3 protein sequence are summarized as one entry with the most common DNA and genes. Here the V and J calls rest on TCRdb's processing, not on the authors' analysis. The sample contains 140,000 or so distinct CDR3 sequences, roughly 6.2% of them found a single time. Around 1.9% of the sample goes to the ten largest clones.

This clonotype was observed at least ten times. Its antigen remains unidentified. No base qualities exist here, and no much larger clone lies one base off it. The full study reports these points: From day 15 to 85, contracting clones showed balanced CD4/CD8 phenotypes, whereas a second wave of clones that expanded from day 15 to 37 leaned towards CD4+. SARS-CoV-2 specificity of the second-wave clones peaking on day 37 was not confirmed. Contracting CD4+ clones appeared mostly in the CM and EM memory subsets, whereas CD8+ clones were enriched in EMRA. Only a couple of mild cases were covered by the study, and larger cohorts that include severe cases with pre-infection samples were considered necessary. Some responding clones were detected in pre-infection memory, which suggested that pre-existing cross-reactive memory T cells had joined the SARS-CoV-2 response.

PBMCs were isolated by Ficoll-Paque density gradient centrifugation. What was sequenced was PBMCs or a T cell subset sorted from them (not recorded which). This receptor chain uses TRBV7-6 and TRBJ2-5, with the identity of the D gene unclear. The TCR was taken from an adult woman who had mild COVID-19 (a few samples of this study predate the infection). The sample titles of this study are shuffled in the database, so cell type and time point are left out; the donor was told from shared clones. The CDR3 has the sequence CASSPRALETQYF. The sequenced DNA is TGTGCCAGCAGCCCCCGGGCCCTAGAGACCCAGTACTTC.